This TCR beta chain was profiled in a study of blood T cell repertoires in COVID-19. Some clones are missing from TCRdb's copy, which holds only in-frame ones; the method was immunoSEQ multiplex PCR. The sample shows approximately 120,000 clones, 60% to 85% of them seen only once. The CDR3 is made up of 19 amino acids. V lost 5 bases to trimming and J lost 5 bases; unmatched junction nucleotides: 19. The germline gives CDR1 SGHVS, CDR2 FQNEAQ. This clone showed up just a few times. Sequenced material: peripheral blood. The TCR comes from a man older than 75 with acute or convalescent COVID-19. The genes are TRBV7-8 and TRBJ2-1; 9 nucleotides line up with TRBD1. The CDR3 protein is CASSLSYRTGDRDHNEQFF. Written as DNA, the CDR3 is TGTGCCAGCAGCCTCTCTTACCGAACTGGGGACAGGGACCACAATGAGCAGTTCTTC.